This entry features one T cell receptor beta chain sequence. Its antigen remains unknown. Germline assignment: CDR1 SGHKS and CDR2 YYEKEE (reference sequence). V was pared by 4 bases and J by 7 bases, with 7 bases of the junction left unmatched. There are 14 residues in the CDR3. Sequencing used immunoSEQ multiplex PCR; TCRdb keeps in-frame clones, though not all of them. The sample holds 69,000 or so clones; 88% are singletons and the top ten take approximately 0.5%. The sample comes from a study of OX40 agonist ivuxolimab in advanced cancers. Study-level background: Ivuxolimab, an antibody that agonizes OX40 (CD134), was administered to the patients. Among those treated, three patients had partial responses, one with hepatocellular carcinoma and two with cutaneous melanoma.

Whole-study results and caveats: Fewer expanded clones were found on average in CD4+ than in CD8+ T cells. There was clonal expansion of CD4+ and CD8+ blood T cells by week 6 at 0.1 to 3.0 mg/kg.

This sequence originates from an adult with an advanced solid tumor such as melanoma, head and neck, liver or kidney cancer. V is TRBV5-5 and J is TRBJ2-7; 11 nucleotides line up with TRBD1. Sequencing was performed on CD4+ or CD8+ T cells sorted from blood, taken in a trial of the OX40 agonist ivuxolimab. CDR3 protein: CASSQRTGGDEQYF. CDR3 in DNA: TGTGCCAGCAGCCAAAGGACAGGGGGCGATGAGCAGTACTTC.